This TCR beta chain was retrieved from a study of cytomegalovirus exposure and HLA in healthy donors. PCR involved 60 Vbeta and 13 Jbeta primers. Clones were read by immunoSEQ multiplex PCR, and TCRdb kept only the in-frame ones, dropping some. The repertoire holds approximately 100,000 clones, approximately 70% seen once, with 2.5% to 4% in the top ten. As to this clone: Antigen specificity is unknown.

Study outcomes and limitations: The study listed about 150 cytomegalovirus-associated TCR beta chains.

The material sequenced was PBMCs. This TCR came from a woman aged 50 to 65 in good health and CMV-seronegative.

Here the CDR3 DNA reads TGCGCCAGCAGCTTGGCCCTTAAGGGACTAGCATATAACACCGGGGAGCTGTTTTTT. Protein product: CASSLALKGLAYNTGELFF. The chain uses TRBV5-1 and TRBJ2-2, with 9 bases that match TRBD2. CDR1 and CDR2 (germline): SGHRS, YFSETQ. The CDR3 totals 19 residues. J gave up 2 bases and V 0 bases, and 11 bases lay outside the gene matches.